This TCR beta chain was sequenced during a study of a mutant IDH1 vaccine in newly diagnosed glioma. V was clipped by 8 bases and J by 0 bases; unmatched bases: 9. Germline CDR1 reads MDHEN; CDR2 reads SYDVKM. The CDR3 extends over 17 amino acids. Remarks on this clone: What it binds is not known.

Sequencing was performed with immunoSEQ multiplex PCR; in TCRdb, only in-frame clones are kept and a portion is missing. The sample includes under 70,000 clones, roughly four fifths seen only once; the top ten take 6% to 7.5%. The time point denotes: week 5, during vaccination. It was 300 ug of mutant IDH1 20-mer peptide that made up each vaccine dose, given with topical imiquimod. The sequencing here drew on PBMCs, taken from a glioma patient whose treatment included an IDH1 peptide vaccine. The gene calls are TRBV28 and TRBJ2-6, with 8 bases matching TRBD1. The receptor was isolated from a woman aged 50 to 60 with glioma. Written as DNA, the CDR3 is TGTGCCAGCGTTACGGGACAGGTGGTCTCTGGGGCCAACGTCCTGACTTTC. It codes for CASVTGQVVSGANVLTF.